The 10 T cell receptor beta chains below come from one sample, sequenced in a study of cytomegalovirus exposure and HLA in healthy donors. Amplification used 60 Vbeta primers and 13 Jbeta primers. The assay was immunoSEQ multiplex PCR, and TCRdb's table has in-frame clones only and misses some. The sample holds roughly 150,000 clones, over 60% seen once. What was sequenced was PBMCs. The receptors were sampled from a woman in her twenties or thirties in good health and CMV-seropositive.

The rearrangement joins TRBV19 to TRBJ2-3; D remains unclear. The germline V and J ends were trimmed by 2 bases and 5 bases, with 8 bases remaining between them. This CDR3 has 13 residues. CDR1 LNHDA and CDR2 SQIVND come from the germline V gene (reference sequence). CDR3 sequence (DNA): TGTGCCAGTAGTATAAAAGCTTTAGATACGCAGTATTTT. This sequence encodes CASSIKALDTQYF. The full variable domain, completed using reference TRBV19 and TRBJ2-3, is DGGITQSPKYLFRKEGQNVTLSCEQNLNHDAMYWYRQDPGQGLRLIYYSQIVNDFQKGDIAEGYSVSREKKESFPLTVTSAQKNPTAFYLCASSIKALDTQYFGPGTRLTVL.

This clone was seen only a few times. This chain's CDR3 is CASSGGTGTNKFYYSSALHF. The CDR3 DNA reads TGTGCCAGCAGCGGAGGGACAGGGACCAACAAATTCTATTACTCGTCGGCCCTCCACTTT. The chain combines TRBV9 with TRBJ1-6; TRBD1 aligns across 9 bases. CDR1 is SGDLS and CDR2 is YYNGEE in the germline V gene. V gave up 3 bases and J gave up 14 bases; unmatched junction bases: 27. This CDR3 comprises 20 residues.

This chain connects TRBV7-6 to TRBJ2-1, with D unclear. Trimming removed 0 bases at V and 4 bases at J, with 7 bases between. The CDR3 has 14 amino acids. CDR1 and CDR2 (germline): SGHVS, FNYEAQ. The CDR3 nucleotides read TGTGCCAGCAGCTTAGCTAAGCCGTACAATGAGCAGTTCTTC. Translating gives CASSLAKPYNEQFF.

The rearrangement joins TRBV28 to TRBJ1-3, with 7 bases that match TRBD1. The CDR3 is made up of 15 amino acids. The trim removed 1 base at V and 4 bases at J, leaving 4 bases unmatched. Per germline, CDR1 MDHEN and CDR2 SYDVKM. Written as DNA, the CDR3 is TGTGCCAGCAGTTTATTCCCGGGACAGGGAAACACCATATATTTT. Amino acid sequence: CASSLFPGQGNTIYF.

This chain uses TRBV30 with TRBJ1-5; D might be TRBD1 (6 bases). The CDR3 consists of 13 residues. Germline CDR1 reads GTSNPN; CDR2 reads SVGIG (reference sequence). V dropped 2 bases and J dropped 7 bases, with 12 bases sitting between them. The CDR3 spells CAWSTTGQQPQHF. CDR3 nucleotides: TGTGCCTGGAGTACTACAGGGCAGCAGCCCCAGCATTTT. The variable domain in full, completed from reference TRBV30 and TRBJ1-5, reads SQTIHQWPATLVQPVGSPLSLECTVEGTSNPNLYWYRQAAGRGLQLLFYSVGIGQISSEVPQNLSASRPQDRQFILSSKKLLLSDSGFYLCAWSTTGQQPQHFGDGTRLSIL.

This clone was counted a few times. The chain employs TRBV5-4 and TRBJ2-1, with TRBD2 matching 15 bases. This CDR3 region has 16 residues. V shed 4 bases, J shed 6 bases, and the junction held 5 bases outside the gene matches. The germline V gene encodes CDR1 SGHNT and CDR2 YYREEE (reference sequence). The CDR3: CASSRRTSGRANEQFF. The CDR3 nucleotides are TGTGCCAGCAGCCGACGGACTAGCGGGAGGGCCAATGAGCAGTTCTTC. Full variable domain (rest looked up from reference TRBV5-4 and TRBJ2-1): ETGVTQSPTHLIKTRGQQVTLRCSSQSGHNTVSWYQQALGQGPQFIFQYYREEENGRGNFPPRFSGLQFPNYSSELNVNALELDDSALYLCASSRRTSGRANEQFFGPGTRLTVL.

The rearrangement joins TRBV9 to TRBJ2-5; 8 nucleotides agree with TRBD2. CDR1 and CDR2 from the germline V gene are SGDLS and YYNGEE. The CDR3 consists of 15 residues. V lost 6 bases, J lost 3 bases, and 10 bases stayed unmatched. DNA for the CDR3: TGTGCCAGCACGGGGGGGAGCACCTACGAAGAGACCCAGTACTTC. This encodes CASTGGSTYEETQYF.

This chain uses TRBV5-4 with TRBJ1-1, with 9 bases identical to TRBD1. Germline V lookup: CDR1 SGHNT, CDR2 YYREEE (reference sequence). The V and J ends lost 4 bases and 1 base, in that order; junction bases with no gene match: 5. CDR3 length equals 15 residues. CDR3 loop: CASSGSGQGNTEAFF. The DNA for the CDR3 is TGTGCCAGCAGCGGATCGGGACAGGGGAACACTGAAGCTTTCTTT.

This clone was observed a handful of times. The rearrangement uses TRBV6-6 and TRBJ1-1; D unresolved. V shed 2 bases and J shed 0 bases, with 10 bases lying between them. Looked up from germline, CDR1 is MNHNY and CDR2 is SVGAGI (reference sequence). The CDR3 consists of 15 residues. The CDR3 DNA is TGTGCCAGCAGTTACACGGTTCTTATGAACACTGAAGCTTTCTTT. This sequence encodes CASSYTVLMNTEAFF.

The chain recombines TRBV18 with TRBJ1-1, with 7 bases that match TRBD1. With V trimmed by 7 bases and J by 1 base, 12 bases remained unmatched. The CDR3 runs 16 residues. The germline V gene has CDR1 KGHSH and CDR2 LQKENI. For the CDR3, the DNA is TGTGCCAGCTTGCCGGGACAGTTAAATGGGAACACTGAAGCTTTCTTT. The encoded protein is CASLPGQLNGNTEAFF.